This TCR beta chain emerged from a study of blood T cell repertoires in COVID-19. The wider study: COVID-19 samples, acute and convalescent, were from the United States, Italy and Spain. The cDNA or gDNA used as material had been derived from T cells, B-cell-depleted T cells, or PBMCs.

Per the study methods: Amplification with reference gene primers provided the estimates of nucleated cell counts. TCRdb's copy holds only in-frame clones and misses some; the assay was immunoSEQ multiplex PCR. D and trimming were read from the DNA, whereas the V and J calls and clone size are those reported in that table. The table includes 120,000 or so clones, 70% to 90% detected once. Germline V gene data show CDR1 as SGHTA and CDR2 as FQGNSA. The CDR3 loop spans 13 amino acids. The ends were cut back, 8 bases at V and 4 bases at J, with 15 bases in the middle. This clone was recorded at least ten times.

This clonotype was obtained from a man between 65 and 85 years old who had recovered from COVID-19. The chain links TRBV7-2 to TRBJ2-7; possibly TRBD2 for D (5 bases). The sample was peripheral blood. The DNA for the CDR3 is TGTGCCAGCTCTCGGACTTTGCAGTACGAGCAGTACTTC. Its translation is CASSRTLQYEQYF.